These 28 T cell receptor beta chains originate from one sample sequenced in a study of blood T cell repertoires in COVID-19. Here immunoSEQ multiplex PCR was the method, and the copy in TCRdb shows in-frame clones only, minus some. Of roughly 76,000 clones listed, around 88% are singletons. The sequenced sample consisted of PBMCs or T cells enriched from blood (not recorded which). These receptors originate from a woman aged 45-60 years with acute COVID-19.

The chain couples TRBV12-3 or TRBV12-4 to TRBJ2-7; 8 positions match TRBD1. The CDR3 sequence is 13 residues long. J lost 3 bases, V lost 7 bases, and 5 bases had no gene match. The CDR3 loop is CASTGTGLYEQYF. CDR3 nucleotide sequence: TGTGCCAGCACCGGGACAGGACTCTACGAGCAGTACTTC.

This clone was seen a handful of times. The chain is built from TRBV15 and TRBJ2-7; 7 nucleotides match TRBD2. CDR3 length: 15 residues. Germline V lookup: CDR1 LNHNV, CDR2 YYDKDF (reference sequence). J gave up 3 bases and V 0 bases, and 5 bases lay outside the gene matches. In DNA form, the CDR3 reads TGTGCCACCAGCAGAGATATGGCGGGAGTCTACGAGCAGTACTTC. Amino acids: CATSRDMAGVYEQYF.

The CDR3 protein is CASSLAAGTSGETQYF. The DNA for the CDR3 is TGCGCCAGCAGCTTGGCAGCGGGGACCTCCGGGGAGACCCAGTACTTC. The chain uses TRBV5-1 and TRBJ2-5, with 7 bases lining up with TRBD2. CDR1 is SGHRS, CDR2 YFSETQ, per germline. Germline trimming cut 0 bases from V and 5 bases from J; bases unmatched to any gene: 10. There are 16 residues in the CDR3. Variable domain in full (rest from reference TRBV5-1 and TRBJ2-5): KAGVTQTPRYLIKTRGQQVTLSCSPISGHRSVSWYQQTPGQGLQFLFEYFSETQRNKGNFPGRFSGRQFSNSRSEMNVSTLELGDSALYLCASSLAAGTSGETQYFGPGTRLLVL.

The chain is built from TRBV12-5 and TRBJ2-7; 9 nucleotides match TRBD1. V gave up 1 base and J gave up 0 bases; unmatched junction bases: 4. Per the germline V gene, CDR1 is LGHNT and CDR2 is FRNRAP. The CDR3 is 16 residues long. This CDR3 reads CASGLDRDRVSYEQYF. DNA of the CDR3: TGTGCTAGTGGTTTGGACCGGGACAGGGTCTCCTACGAGCAGTACTTC. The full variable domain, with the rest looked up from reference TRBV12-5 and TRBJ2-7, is DARVTQTPRHKVTEMGQEVTMRCQPILGHNTVFWYRQTMMQGLELLAYFRNRAPLDDSGMPKDRFSAEMPDATLATLKIQPSEPRDSAVYFCASGLDRDRVSYEQYFGPGTRLTVT.

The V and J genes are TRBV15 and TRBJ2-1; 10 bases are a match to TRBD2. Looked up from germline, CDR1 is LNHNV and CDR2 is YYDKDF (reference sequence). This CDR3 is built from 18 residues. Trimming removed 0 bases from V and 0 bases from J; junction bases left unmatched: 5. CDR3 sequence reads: CATSRDLQREGSYNEQFF. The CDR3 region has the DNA TGTGCCACCAGCAGAGATTTACAGCGGGAGGGCTCCTACAATGAGCAGTTCTTC.

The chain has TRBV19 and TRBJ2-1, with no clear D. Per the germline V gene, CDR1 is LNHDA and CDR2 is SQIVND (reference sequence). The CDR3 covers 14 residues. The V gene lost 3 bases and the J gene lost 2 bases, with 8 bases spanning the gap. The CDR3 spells CASSMSGPYNEQFF. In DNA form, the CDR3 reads TGTGCCAGTAGTATGAGTGGGCCCTACAATGAGCAGTTCTTC.

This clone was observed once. The CDR3 DNA reads TGTGCCAGCAGCAAAGAGGGGGACAGGGCCTACGAGCAGTACTTC. Protein sequence: CASSKEGDRAYEQYF. V gene TRBV21-1 combines with J gene TRBJ2-7; the table assigns TRBD1, which was not confirmed against the DNA. TRBV21-1 corresponds to a pseudogene. The CDR3 is 15 amino acids.

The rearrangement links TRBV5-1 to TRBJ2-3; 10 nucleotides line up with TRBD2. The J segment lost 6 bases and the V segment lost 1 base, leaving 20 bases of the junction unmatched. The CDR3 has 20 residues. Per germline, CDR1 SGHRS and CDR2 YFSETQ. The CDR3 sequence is CASSLMASGSSDPRDDTQYF. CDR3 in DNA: TGCGCCAGCAGCTTGATGGCTAGCGGGAGCTCTGACCCCAGGGATGATACGCAGTATTTT.

This CDR3 is CASSVTGRTDTQYF. In DNA, the CDR3 is TGTGCCAGCAGTGTAACAGGGCGCACAGATACGCAGTATTTT. The gene calls are TRBV3-1 (or the pseudogene TRBV3-2) and TRBJ2-3, with a possible D match to TRBD1 (6 bases). The CDR3 is 14 amino acids. V was shortened by 6 bases and J by 1 base, with 11 bases between the two germline ends. Germline assignment: CDR1 LGHDT and CDR2 YNNKEL (reference sequence).

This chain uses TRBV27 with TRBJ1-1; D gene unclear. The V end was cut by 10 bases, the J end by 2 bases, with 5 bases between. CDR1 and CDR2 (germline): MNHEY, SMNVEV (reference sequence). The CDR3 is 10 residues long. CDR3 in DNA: TGTGCCATCCCTAACACTGAAGCTTTCTTT. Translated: CAIPNTEAFF.

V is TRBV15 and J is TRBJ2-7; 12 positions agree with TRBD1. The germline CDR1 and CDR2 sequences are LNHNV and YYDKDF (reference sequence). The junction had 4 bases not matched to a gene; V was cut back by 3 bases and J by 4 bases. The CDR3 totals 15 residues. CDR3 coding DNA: TGTGCCACCAGCAGGGGGGGACAGGGGGCGTACGAGCAGTACTTC. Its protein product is CATSRGGQGAYEQYF.

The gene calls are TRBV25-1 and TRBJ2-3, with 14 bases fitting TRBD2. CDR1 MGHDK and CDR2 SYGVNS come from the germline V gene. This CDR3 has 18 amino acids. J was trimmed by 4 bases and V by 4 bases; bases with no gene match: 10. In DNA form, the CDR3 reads TGTGCCAGCAGTGGCCTAGGGACTAGCGGGAGATACGCAGATACGCAGTATTTT. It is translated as CASSGLGTSGRYADTQYF.

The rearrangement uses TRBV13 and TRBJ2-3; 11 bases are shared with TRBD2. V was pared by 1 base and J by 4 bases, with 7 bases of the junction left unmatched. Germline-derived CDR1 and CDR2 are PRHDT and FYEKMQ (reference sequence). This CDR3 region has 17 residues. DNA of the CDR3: TGTGCCAGCAGCTTAGACACTAGCGGGAGTATGGCAGATACGCAGTATTTT. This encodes CASSLDTSGSMADTQYF.

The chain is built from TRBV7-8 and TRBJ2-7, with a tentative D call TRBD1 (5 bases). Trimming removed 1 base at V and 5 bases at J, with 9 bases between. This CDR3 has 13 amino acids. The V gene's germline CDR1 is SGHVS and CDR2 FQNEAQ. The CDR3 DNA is TGTGCCAGCAGCTTAGGCGCAGGGCACGAGCAGTACTTC. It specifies CASSLGAGHEQYF.

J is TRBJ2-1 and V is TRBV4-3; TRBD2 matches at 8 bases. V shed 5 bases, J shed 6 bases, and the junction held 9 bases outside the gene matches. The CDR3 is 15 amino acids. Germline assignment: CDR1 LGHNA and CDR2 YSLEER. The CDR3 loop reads CASSDGTRGANEQFF. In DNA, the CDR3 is TGCGCCAGCAGCGACGGGACTAGAGGGGCCAATGAGCAGTTCTTC.

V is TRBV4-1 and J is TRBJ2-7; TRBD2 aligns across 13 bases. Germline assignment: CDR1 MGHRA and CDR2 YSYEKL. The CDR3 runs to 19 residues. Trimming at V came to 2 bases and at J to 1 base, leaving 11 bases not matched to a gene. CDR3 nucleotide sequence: TGCGCCAGCAGCCAACGGACTAGCGGGAGAGAGGGGGTTTCCTACGAGCAGTACTTC. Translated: CASSQRTSGREGVSYEQYF.

CDR3 DNA sequence: TGTGCCAGCAGTTTCTCAGGGGCGGCCAAAAACATTCAGTACTTC. Translating gives CASSFSGAAKNIQYF. This rearrangement joins TRBV6-5 to TRBJ2-4; D possibly corresponds to TRBD1 (6 bases). The germline V gene has CDR1 MNHEY and CDR2 SVGAGI. The CDR3 has 15 residues. With 4 bases removed from V and 1 base from J, the gap between germline ends came to 11 bases.

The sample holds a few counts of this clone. CDR3 sequence: CASSLFEGSGSLEQFF. As DNA, the CDR3 is TGTGCCAGCAGCTTATTCGAAGGTAGCGGGAGCCTCGAGCAGTTCTTC. The chain combines TRBV7-6 with TRBJ2-1, with TRBD2 identical over 9 bases. The germline V gene encodes CDR1 SGHVS and CDR2 FNYEAQ. The CDR3 contains 16 residues. J gave up 10 bases and V 2 bases, and 12 bases lay outside the gene matches. The full variable domain, rest sourced from reference TRBV7-6 and TRBJ2-1, is GAGVSQSPRYKVTKRGQDVALRCDPISGHVSLYWYRQALGQGPEFLTYFNYEAQQDKSGLPNDRFSAERPEGSISTLTIQRTEQRDSAMYRCASSLFEGSGSLEQFFGPGTRLTVL.

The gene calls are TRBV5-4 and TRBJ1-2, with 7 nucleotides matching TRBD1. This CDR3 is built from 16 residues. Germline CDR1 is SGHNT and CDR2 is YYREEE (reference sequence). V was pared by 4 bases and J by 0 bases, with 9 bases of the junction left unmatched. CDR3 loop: CASSVGQSLANYGYTF. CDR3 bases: TGTGCCAGCAGCGTGGGACAGTCTTTAGCTAACTATGGCTACACCTTC.

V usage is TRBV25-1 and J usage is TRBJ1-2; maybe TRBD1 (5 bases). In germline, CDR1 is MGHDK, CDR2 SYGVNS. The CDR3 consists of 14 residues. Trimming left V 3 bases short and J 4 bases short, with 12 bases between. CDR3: CASSEGWGVYGYTF. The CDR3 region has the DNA TGTGCCAGCAGTGAGGGTTGGGGGGTCTATGGCTACACCTTC.

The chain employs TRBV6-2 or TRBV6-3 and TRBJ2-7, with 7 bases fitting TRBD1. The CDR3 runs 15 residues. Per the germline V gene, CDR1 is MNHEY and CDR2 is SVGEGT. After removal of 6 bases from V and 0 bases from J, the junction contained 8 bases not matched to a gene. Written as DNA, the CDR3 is TGTGCCAGCAGCCCCCGGGACAGCCTCTCCTACGAGCAGTACTTC. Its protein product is CASSPRDSLSYEQYF.

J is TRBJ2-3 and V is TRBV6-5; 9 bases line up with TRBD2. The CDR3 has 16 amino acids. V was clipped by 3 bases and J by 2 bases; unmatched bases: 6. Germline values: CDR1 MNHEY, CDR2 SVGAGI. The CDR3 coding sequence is TGTGCCAGCAGTTATAGCGGGAGACCCCCCACAGATACGCAGTATTTT. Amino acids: CASSYSGRPPTDTQYF.

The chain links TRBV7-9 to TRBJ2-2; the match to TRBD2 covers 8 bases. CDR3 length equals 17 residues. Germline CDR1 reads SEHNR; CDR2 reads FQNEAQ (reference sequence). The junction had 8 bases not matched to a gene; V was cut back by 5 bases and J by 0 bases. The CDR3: CASSPIAGTPNTGELFF. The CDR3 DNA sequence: TGTGCCAGCAGCCCAATAGCGGGAACCCCGAACACCGGGGAGCTGTTTTTT. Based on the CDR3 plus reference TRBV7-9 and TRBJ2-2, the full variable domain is DTGVSQNPRHKITKRGQNVTFRCDPISEHNRLYWYRQTLGQGPEFLTYFQNEAQLEKSRLLSDRFSAERPKGSFSTLEIQRTEQGDSAMYLCASSPIAGTPNTGELFFGEGSRLTVL.

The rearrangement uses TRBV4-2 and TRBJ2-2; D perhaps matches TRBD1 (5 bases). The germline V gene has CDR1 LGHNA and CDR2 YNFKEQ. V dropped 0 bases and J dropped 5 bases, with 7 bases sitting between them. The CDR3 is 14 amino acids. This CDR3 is CASSQDSGTGELFF. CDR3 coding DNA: TGTGCCAGCAGCCAAGATTCAGGGACCGGGGAGCTGTTTTTT.

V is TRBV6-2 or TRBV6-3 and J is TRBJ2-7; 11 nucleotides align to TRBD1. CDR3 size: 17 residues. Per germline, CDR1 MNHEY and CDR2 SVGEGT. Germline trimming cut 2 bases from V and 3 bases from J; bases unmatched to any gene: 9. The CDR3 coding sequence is TGTGCCAGCAGTTACAGGCCTCCGGGACAGGGGGGCTACGAGCAGTACTTC. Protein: CASSYRPPGQGGYEQYF.

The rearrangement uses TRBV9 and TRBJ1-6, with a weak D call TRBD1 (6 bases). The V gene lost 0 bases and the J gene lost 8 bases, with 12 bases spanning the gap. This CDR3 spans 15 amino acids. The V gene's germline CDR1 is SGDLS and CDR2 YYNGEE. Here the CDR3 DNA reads TGTGCCAGCAGCGTAGATGTCAGGGGACATTCACCCCTCCACTTT. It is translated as CASSVDVRGHSPLHF. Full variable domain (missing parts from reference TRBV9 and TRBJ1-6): DSGVTQTPKHLITATGQRVTLRCSPRSGDLSVYWYQQSLDQGLQFLIQYYNGEERAKGNILERFSAQQFPDLHSELNLSSLELGDSALYFCASSVDVRGHSPLHFGNGTRLTVT.

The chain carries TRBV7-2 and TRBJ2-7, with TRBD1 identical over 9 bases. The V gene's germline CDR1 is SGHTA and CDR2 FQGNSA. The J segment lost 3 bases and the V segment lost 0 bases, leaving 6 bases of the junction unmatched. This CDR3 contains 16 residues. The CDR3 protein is CASSLASGQGYYEQYF. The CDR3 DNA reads TGTGCCAGCAGCTTAGCTTCTGGACAGGGGTACTACGAGCAGTACTTC. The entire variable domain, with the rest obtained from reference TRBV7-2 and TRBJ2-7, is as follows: GAGVSQSPSNKVTEKGKDVELRCDPISGHTALYWYRQSLGQGLEFLIYFQGNSAPDKSGLPSDRFSAERTGGSVSTLTIQRTQQEDSAVYLCASSLASGQGYYEQYFGPGTRLTVT.

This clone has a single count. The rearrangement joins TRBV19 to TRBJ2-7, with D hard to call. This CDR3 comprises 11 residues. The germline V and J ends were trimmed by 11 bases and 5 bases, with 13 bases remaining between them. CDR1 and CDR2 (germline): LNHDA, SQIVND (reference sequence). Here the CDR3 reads CAFFSRDEQYF. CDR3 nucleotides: TGTGCCTTCTTTTCACGGGACGAGCAGTACTTC.